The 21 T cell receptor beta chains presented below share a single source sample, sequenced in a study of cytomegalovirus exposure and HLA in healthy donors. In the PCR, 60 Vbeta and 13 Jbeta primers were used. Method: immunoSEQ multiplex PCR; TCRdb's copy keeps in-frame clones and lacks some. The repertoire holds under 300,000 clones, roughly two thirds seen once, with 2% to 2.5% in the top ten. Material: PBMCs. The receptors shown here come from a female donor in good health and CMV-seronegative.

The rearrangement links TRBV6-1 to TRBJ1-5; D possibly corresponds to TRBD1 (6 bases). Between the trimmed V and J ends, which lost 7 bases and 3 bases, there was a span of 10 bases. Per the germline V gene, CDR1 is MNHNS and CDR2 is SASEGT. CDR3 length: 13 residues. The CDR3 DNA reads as TGTGCCAGCAAGTCAGGGGACAATCAGCCCCAGCATTTT. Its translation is CASKSGDNQPQHF.

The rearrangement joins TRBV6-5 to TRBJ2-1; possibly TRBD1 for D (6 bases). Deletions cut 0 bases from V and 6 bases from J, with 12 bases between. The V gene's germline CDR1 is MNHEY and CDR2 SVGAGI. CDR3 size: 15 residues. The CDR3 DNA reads TGTGCCAGCAGTTACTCGACAGGATCGGGCAATGAGCAGTTCTTC. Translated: CASSYSTGSGNEQFF.

The CDR3 is CASSRAFREGAYEQYF. DNA for the CDR3: TGCGCCAGCAGCCGAGCGTTTCGCGAGGGGGCCTACGAGCAGTACTTC. The chain joins TRBV4-1 to TRBJ2-7; D perhaps matches TRBD1 (6 bases). The CDR3 extends over 16 amino acids. Germline CDR1 MGHRA, CDR2 YSYEKL. Between the trimmed V and J ends, which lost 4 bases and 2 bases, there was a span of 18 bases.

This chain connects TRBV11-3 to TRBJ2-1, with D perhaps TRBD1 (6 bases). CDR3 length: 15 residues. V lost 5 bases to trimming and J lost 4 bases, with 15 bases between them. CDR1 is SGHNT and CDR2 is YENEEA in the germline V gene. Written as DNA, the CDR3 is TGTGCCAGCAGCCCGGACAGATCTCAATACAATGAGCAGTTCTTC. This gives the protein CASSPDRSQYNEQFF. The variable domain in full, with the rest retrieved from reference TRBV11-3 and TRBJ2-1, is EAGVVQSPRYKIIEKKQPVAFWCNPISGHNTLYWYLQNLGQGPELLIRYENEEAVDDSQLPKDRFSAERLKGVDSTLKIQPAELGDSAVYLCASSPDRSQYNEQFFGPGTRLTVL.

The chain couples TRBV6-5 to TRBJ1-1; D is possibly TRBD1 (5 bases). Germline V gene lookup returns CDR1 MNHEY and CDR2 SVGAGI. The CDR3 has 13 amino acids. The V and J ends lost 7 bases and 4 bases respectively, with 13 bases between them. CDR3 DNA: TGTGCCAGCACCCAGGGTCTGCGCACTGAAGCTTTCTTT. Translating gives CASTQGLRTEAFF.

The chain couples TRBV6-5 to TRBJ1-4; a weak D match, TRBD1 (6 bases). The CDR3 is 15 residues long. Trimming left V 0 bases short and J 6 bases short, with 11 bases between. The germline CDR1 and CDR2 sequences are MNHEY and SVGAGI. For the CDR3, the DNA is TGTGCCAGCAGTTACTCGTCAGGGGATGATGAAAAACTGTTTTTT. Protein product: CASSYSSGDDEKLFF.

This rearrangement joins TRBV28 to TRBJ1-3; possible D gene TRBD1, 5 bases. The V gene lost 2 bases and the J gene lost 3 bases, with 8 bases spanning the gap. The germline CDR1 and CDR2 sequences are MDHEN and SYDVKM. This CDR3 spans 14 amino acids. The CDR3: CASSLGAIGNTIYF. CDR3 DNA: TGTGCCAGCAGTTTAGGGGCGATTGGAAACACCATATATTTT.

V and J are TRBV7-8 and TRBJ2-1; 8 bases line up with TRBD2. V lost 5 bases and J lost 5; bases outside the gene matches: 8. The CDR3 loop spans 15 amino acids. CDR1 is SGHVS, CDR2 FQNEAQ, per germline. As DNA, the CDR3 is TGTGCCAGCAGCCGCCGGACTAGCCTAGACAATGAGCAGTTCTTC. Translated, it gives CASSRRTSLDNEQFF.

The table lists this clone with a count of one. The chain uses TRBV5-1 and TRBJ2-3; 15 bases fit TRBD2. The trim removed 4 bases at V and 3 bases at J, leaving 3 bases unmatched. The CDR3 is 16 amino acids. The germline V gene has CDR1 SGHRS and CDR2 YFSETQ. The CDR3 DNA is TGCGCCAGCAGCATCGGGACTAGCGGGAGGACAGATACGCAGTATTTT. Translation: CASSIGTSGRTDTQYF.

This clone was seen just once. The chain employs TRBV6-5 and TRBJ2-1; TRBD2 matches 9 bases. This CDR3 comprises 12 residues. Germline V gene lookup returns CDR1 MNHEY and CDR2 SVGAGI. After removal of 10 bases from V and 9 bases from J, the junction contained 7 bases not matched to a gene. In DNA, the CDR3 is TGTGCCATCGTTAGCGGGAGCGGTGAGCAGTTCTTC. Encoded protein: CAIVSGSGEQFF.

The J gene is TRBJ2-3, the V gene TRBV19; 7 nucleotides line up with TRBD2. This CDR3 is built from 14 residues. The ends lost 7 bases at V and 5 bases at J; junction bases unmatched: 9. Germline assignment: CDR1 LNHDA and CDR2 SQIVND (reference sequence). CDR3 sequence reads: CASNRNGGRDTQYF. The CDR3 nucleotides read TGTGCCAGTAACCGGAACGGGGGGAGAGATACGCAGTATTTT. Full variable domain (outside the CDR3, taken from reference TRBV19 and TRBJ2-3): DGGITQSPKYLFRKEGQNVTLSCEQNLNHDAMYWYRQDPGQGLRLIYYSQIVNDFQKGDIAEGYSVSREKKESFPLTVTSAQKNPTAFYLCASNRNGGRDTQYFGPGTRLTVL.

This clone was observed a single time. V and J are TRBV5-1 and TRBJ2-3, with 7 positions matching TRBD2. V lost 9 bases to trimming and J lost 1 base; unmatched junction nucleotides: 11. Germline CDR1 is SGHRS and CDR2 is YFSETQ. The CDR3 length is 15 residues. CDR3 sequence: CATGMTSGGTDTQYF. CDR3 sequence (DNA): TGCGCCACCGGTATGACCAGCGGGGGCACAGATACGCAGTATTTT.

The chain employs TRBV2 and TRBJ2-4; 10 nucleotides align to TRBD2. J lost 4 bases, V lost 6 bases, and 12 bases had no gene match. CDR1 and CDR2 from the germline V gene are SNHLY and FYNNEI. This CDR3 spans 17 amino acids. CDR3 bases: TGTGCCAGCAGCAGGGGAGAAAGGACTAGCGGTAAAAACATTCAGTACTTC. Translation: CASSRGERTSGKNIQYF.

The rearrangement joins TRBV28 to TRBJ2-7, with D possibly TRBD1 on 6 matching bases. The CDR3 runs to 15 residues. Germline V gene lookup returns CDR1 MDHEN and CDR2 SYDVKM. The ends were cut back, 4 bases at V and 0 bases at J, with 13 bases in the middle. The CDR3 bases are TGTGCCAGCAGTTCAACGACAGGTAGCTCCTACGAGCAGTACTTC. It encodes CASSSTTGSSYEQYF.

The CDR3 nucleotides read TGTGCCAGTAGCCATCTCCCCGCACTAGCGAGTAGCGCCTACGAGCAGTACTTC. Translating it yields CASSHLPALASSAYEQYF. The genes are TRBV19 and TRBJ2-5; TRBD2 matches at 7 bases. TRBJ2-7 matches the DNA end more closely, so the J call is doubtful. Per germline, CDR1 LNHDA and CDR2 SQIVND (reference sequence). The CDR3 sequence is 18 residues long.

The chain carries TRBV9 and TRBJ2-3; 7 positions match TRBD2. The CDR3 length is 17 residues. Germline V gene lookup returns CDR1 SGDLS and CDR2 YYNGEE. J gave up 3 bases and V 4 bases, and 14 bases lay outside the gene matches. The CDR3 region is CASSTETSRRGTDTQYF. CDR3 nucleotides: TGTGCCAGCAGCACCGAGACTAGCAGGAGGGGAACAGATACGCAGTATTTT.

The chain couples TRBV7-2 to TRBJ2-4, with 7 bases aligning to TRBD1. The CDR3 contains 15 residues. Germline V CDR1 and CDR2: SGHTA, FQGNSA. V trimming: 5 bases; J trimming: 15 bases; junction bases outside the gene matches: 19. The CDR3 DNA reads TGTGCCAGCAGCCTTACCCCTCTCGACAGGGAACAACTGTACTTC. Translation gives CASSLTPLDREQLYF. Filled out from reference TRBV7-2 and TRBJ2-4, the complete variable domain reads GAGVSQSPSNKVTEKGKDVELRCDPISGHTALYWYRQSLGQGLEFLIYFQGNSAPDKSGLPSDRFSAERTGGSVSTLTIQRTQQEDSAVYLCASSLTPLDREQLYFGAGTRLSVL.

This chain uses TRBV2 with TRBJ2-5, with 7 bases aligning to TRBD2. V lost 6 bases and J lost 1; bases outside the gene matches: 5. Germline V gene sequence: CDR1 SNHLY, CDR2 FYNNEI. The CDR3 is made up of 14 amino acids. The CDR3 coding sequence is TGTGCCAGCAGGCTGGCTAGCGGCCAAGAGACCCAGTACTTC. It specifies CASRLASGQETQYF.

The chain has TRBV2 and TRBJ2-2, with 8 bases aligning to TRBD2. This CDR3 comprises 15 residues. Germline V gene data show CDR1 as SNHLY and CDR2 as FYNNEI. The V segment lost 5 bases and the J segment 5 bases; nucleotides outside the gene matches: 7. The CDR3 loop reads CASSPGTRLTGELFF. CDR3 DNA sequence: TGTGCCAGCAGTCCCGGGACTAGGTTAACCGGGGAGCTGTTTTTT.

The CDR3 region is CASSDGAGGTEAFF. The CDR3 nucleotides are TGTGCCAGCAGCGACGGGGCAGGGGGAACTGAAGCTTTCTTT. The chain has TRBV5-5 and TRBJ1-1; 7 positions match TRBD1. The germline CDR1 and CDR2 sequences are SGHKS and YYEKEE (reference sequence). V lost 4 bases to trimming and J lost 5 bases; unmatched junction nucleotides: 8. The CDR3 loop spans 14 amino acids.

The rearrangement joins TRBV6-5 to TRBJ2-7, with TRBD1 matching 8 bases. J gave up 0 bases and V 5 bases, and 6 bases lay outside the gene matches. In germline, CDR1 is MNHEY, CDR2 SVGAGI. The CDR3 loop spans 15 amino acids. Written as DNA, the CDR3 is TGTGCCAGCAGTACCACCGGACAGGGCTCCTACGAGCAGTACTTC. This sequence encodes CASSTTGQGSYEQYF.